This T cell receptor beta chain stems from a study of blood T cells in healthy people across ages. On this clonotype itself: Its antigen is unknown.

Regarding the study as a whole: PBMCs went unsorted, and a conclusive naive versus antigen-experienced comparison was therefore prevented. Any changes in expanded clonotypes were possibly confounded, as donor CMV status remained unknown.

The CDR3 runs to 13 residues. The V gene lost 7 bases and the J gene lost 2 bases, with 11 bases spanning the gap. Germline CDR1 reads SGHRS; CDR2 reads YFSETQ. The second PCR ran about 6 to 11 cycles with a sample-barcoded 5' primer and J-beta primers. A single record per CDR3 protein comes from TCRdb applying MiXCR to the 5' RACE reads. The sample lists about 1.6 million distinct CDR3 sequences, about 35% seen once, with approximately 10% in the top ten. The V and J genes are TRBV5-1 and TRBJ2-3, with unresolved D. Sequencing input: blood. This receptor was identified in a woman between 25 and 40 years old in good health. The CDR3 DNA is TGCGCCAGCCGCTACGAAACCACAGATACGCAGTATTTT. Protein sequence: CASRYETTDTQYF.